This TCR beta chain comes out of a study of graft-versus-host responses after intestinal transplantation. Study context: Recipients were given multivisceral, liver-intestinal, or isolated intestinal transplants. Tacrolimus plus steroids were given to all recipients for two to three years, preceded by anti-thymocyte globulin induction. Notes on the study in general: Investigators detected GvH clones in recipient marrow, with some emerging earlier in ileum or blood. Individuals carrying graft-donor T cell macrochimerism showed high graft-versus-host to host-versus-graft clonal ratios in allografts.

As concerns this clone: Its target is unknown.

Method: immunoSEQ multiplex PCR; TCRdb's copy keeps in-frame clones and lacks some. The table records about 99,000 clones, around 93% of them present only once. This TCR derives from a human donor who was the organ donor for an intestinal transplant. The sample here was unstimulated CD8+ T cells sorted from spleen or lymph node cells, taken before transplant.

The CDR3 region is CASSQQEQGAVPEQYF. In DNA form, the CDR3 reads TGCGCCAGCAGCCAGCAAGAACAGGGGGCGGTTCCCGAGCAGTACTTC. The chain couples TRBV4-1 to TRBJ2-7; 9 nucleotides align to TRBD1. This CDR3 is built from 16 residues. In germline, CDR1 is MGHRA, CDR2 YSYEKL. V was pared by 3 bases and J by 6 bases, with 12 bases of the junction left unmatched.